This T cell receptor (beta chain) was observed in a study of blood T cell repertoires in COVID-19 (dated by TCRdb to the early 2020s). Broadly, across the study: The collaborator samples originated in the United States, Italy and Spain and spanned the acute and convalescent phases of COVID-19. The material from the prospective study consisted of cDNA or gDNA derived from T cells, B-cell-depleted T cells, or PBMCs. Deeply sampled blood TCRbeta repertoires from subjects exposed to, actively infected with, or recovered from COVID-19 were included in the dataset. The repertoires were released in a freely available public database intended as a resource for research on the immune response to SARS-CoV-2. The samples were drawn from two sources: the first 160 participants of the ongoing ImmuneRACE study, and 1,000 to 1,500 subjects contributed by 6 global collaborators. Nearly every sample came with metadata listing a de-identified subject ID, COVID-19 status, age in years and sex. HLA class I and class II types, where available, came from metadata supplied by the sample provider rather than from assay-based typing. Findings and caveats that apply to the study as a whole: The quantity of clinical and demographic metadata differed by source and by participant and was supplied without curation.

TCRbeta CDR3 regions were amplified from genomic DNA by means of the immunoSEQ Assay, a bias-controlled multiplex PCR. The study's processing was this. Within the assay, amplification of reference gene primers was used to estimate how many nucleated cells each sample contained. To quantify the absolute abundance of each unique TCRbeta CDR3 rearrangement, sequence reads were collapsed and filtered. For each sample, productive Simpson clonality was calculated as the square root of Simpson's diversity index across productive rearrangements. The table was pulled from immuneACCESS by TCRdb, which kept in-frame rearrangements only. Such tables lose some clones; where checked, under half of the loss comes from unresolved V genes, and the rest has no known cause. D and trimming come from the DNA, and the V and J calls and clone size come from that table. The sample data list 170,000 or so clones, and about four fifths of these were observed just once. Around an eighth of the sample is in the top ten clones.

Each collaborating institution followed its own protocols to collect whole blood in K2EDTA tubes. For TCRbeta analysis, collaborators shipped samples in one of three forms: frozen whole blood, isolated PBMCs, or DNA extracted from either of those sample types. V is trimmed back by 3 bases and J by 4 bases, and the junction contains 7 bases that no gene match accounts for. The germline V gene supplies CDR1 LGHNA and CDR2 YSLEER. The CDR3 numbers 16 residues from cysteine through phenylalanine. Of all the DNA, just the CDR3 is kept, 48 bases in frame from base 1. In its sample, this clone was seen once. Its antigen is currently not known. Base qualities are missing; no much larger clone stands one base away.

The sequence derives from a young man with active or convalescent COVID-19. This chain joins TRBV4-3 to TRBJ2-1, and TRBD2 matches 9 of the central bases. Sequencing was done on a sample of peripheral blood. The nucleotides read TGCGCCAGCAGCCAGAAAGGGCTAGCGGGATACAATGAGCAGTTCTTC. Translated, this gives CASSQKGLAGYNEQFF.